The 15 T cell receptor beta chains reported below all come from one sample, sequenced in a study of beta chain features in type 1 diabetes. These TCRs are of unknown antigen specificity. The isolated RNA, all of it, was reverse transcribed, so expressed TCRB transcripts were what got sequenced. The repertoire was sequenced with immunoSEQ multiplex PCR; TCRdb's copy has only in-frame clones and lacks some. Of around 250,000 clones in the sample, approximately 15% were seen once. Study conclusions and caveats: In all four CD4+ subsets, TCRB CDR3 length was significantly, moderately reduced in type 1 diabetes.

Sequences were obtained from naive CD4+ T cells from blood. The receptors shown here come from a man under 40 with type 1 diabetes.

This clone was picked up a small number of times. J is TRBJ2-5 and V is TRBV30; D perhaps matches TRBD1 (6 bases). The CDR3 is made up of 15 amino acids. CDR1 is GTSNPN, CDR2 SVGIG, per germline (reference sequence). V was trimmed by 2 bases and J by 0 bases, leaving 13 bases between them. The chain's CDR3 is CAWSLGQTYQETQYF. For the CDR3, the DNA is TGTGCCTGGAGTCTAGGACAGACGTACCAAGAGACCCAGTACTTC.

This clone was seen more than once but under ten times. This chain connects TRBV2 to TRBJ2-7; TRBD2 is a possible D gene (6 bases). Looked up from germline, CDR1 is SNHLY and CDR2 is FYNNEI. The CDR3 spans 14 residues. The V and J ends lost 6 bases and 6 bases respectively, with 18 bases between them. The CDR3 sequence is CASRKTGLGGEQYF. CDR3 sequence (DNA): TGTGCCAGCAGGAAAACAGGCCTCGGGGGCGAGCAGTACTTC.

The CDR3 loop reads CATGGTGAYNEQFF. CDR3 in DNA: TGTGCCACCGGGGGGACAGGGGCCTACAATGAGCAGTTCTTC. This rearrangement joins TRBV7-9 to TRBJ2-1; TRBD1 matches 10 bases. V trimming: 10 bases; J trimming: 2 bases; junction bases outside the gene matches: 5. CDR1 and CDR2 (germline): SEHNR, FQNEAQ (reference sequence). The CDR3 loop spans 14 amino acids. The variable domain in full, completed from reference TRBV7-9 and TRBJ2-1, reads DTGVSQNPRHKITKRGQNVTFRCDPISEHNRLYWYRQTLGQGPEFLTYFQNEAQLEKSRLLSDRFSAERPKGSFSTLEIQRTEQGDSAMYLCATGGTGAYNEQFFGPGTRLTVL.

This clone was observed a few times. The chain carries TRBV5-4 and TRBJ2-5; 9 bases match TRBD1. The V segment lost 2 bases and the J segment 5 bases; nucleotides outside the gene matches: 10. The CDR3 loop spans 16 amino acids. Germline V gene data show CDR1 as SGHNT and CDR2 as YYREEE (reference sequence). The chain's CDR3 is CASSFLVQGARETQYF. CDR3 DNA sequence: TGTGCCAGCAGCTTCTTAGTACAGGGGGCGAGGGAGACCCAGTACTTC.

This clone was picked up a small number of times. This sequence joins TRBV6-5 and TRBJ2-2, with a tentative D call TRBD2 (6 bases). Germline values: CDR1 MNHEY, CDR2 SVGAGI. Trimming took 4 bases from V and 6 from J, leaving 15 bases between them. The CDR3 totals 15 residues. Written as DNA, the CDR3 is TGTGCCAGCAGTTTCGGCTCCGGGACTCCCGGGGAGCTGTTTTTT. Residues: CASSFGSGTPGELFF.

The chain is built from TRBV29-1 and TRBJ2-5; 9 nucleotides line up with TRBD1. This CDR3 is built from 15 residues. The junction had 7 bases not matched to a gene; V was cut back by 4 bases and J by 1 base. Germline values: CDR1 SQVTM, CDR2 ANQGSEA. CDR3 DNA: TGCAGCGTTGGGACAGGGGCCGGCAGCCAAGAGACCCAGTACTTC. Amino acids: CSVGTGAGSQETQYF.

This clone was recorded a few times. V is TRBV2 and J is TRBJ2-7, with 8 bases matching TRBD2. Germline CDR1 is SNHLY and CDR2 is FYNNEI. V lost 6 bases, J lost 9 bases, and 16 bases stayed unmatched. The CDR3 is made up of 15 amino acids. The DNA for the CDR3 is TGTGCCAGCAGCGCACTTCCACAAGCGGGAGTGGTGCAGTACTTC. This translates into CASSALPQAGVVQYF.

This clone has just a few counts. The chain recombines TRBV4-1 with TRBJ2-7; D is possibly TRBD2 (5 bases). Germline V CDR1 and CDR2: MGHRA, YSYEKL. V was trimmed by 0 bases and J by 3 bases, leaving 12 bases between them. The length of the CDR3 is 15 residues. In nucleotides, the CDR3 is TGCGCCAGCAGCCAAGATCGGCTAGCCTACTACGAGCAGTACTTC. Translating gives CASSQDRLAYYEQYF.

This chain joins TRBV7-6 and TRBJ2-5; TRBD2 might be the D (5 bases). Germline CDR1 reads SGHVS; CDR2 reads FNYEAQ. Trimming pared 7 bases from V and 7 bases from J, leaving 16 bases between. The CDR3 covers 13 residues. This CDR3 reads CASKSGGSGTQYF. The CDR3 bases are TGTGCCAGCAAGAGCGGTGGCTCGGGGACCCAGTACTTC.

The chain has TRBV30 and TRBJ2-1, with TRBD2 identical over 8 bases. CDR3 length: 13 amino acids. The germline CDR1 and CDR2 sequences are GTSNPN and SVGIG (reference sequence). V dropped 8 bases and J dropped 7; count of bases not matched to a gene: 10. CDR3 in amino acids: CARALRGANEQFF. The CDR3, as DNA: TGTGCCAGAGCGCTGCGGGGGGCAAATGAGCAGTTCTTC.

This chain's CDR3 is CASRTSGSYNEQFF. Written as DNA, the CDR3 is TGTGCCAGCCGAACTAGCGGCTCGTACAATGAGCAGTTCTTC. The chain has TRBV27 and TRBJ2-1; 8 bases are a match to TRBD2. Germline V gene lookup returns CDR1 MNHEY and CDR2 SMNVEV (reference sequence). With 8 bases clipped from V and 4 bases from J, the junction kept 7 bases outside the gene matches. The CDR3 consists of 14 residues.

The CDR3 DNA is TGTGCCAGCAGCTTAGCCCAGGGGGCGGGTCAGCCCCAGCATTTT. Amino acids: CASSLAQGAGQPQHF. This chain joins TRBV7-6 and TRBJ1-5; 8 bases align to TRBD1. The V and J ends lost 0 bases and 6 bases, in that order; junction bases with no gene match: 4. The length of the CDR3 is 15 residues. Germline V lookup: CDR1 SGHVS, CDR2 FNYEAQ.

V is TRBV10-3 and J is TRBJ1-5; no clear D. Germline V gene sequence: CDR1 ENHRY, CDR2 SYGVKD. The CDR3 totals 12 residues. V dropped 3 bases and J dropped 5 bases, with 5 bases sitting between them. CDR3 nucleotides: TGTGCCATCAGTGACGGGGATCAGCCCCAGCATTTT. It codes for CAISDGDQPQHF.

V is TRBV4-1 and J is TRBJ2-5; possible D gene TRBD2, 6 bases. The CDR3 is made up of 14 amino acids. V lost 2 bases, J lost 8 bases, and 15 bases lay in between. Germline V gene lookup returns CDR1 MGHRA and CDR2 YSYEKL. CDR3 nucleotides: TGCGCCAGCAGCCAACTCGGGGGTCCGGGAACCCAGTACTTC. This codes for CASSQLGGPGTQYF.

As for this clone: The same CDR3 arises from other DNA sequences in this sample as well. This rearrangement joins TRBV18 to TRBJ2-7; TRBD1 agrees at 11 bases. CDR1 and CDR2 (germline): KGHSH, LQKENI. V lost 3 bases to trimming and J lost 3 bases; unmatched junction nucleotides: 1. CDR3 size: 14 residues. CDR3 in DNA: TGTGCCAGCTCACCCGGGACAGGGGGCTACGAGCAGTACTTC. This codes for CASSPGTGGYEQYF. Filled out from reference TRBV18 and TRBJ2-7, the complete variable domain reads NAGVMQNPRHLVRRRGQEARLRCSPMKGHSHVYWYRQLPEEGLKFMVYLQKENIIDESGMPKERFSAEFPKEGPSILRIQQVVRGDSAAYFCASSPGTGGYEQYFGPGTRLTVT.